Below are 31 T cell receptor beta chains sequenced from a single sample in a study of T cells in Graves' hyperthyroidism and ophthalmopathy. TCR beta CDR3 region amplification was performed from RNA transcripts. First-round RT-PCR of the TCR CDR3 relied on the HTBI primer set. TCRdb re-called the multiplex PCR reads through MiXCR, storing one row per CDR3 protein. The sample lists some 600,000 distinct CDR3 sequences, approximately 15% occurring once. The sample taken for sequencing was blood. The origin of the receptors is a woman aged 30 to 39 with Graves' hyperthyroidism that later progressed to Graves' ophthalmopathy.

This clonotype was seen repeatedly, ten times or more. The chain links TRBV20-1 to TRBJ2-7, with TRBD1 identical over 8 bases. The CDR3 loop spans 14 amino acids. With V trimmed by 2 bases and J by 2 bases, 5 bases remained unmatched. Per the germline V gene, CDR1 is DFQATT and CDR2 is SNEGSKA (reference sequence). The CDR3 bases are TGCAGTGCTAGACAGGGGGCGCTGACCTACGAGCAGTACTTC. Its translation: CSARQGALTYEQYF.

This clonotype was detected ten times or more. J is TRBJ2-7 and V is TRBV3-1; no reliable D call. The V and J ends lost 0 bases and 2 bases respectively, with 11 bases between them. The CDR3 totals 15 residues. CDR1 is LGHDT, CDR2 YNNKEL, per germline (reference sequence). The CDR3 DNA follows: TGTGCCAGCAGCCAAGATAGGGCCGGGCCCTACGAGCAGTACTTC. Protein product: CASSQDRAGPYEQYF.

A note on this clonotype: A read error may be the cause here, since a much bigger clone is one base away. The chain combines TRBV19 with TRBJ1-1; D perhaps matches TRBD1 (5 bases). Germline V gives CDR1 LNHDA, CDR2 SQIVND (reference sequence). CDR3 length: 14 residues. Trimming took 9 bases from V and 3 from J, leaving 17 bases between them. CDR3 residues: CASVHRQMDTEAFF. CDR3 sequence (DNA): TGTGCCAGCGTACACAGACAGATGGACACTGAAGCTTTCTTT.

The V and J genes are TRBV10-3 and TRBJ1-5, with 7 bases fitting TRBD1. CDR1 ENHRY and CDR2 SYGVKD come from the germline V gene. V was pared by 3 bases and J by 4 bases, with 3 bases of the junction left unmatched. The CDR3 contains 14 residues. The CDR3 here is CAISESRGNQPQHF. The CDR3 DNA reads as TGTGCCATCAGTGAAAGCAGGGGGAATCAGCCCCAGCATTTT.

Many counts were recorded for this clonotype. This chain joins TRBV6-1 and TRBJ1-1; 9 bases match TRBD1. J gave up 5 bases and V 4 bases, and 8 bases lay outside the gene matches. Germline assignment: CDR1 MNHNS and CDR2 SASEGT. The CDR3 totals 15 residues. The CDR3 DNA follows: TGTGCCAGCAGTGGACACAGGGGGCTAGGGACTGAAGCTTTCTTT. Amino acids: CASSGHRGLGTEAFF.

A note on this clonotype: Sequence at one end of the junction differs from germline and may be a read error. The chain recombines TRBV11-2 with TRBJ2-1; TRBD2 agrees at 10 bases. From germline, CDR1 is SGHAT and CDR2 FQNNGV. The CDR3 runs 21 residues. Here the CDR3 reads CASNLGLEQREGLPPYNEQFF. The CDR3 nucleotides read TGTGCCAGCAACTTAGGATTGGAGCAGCGGGAGGGCCTTCCGCCCTACAATGAGCAGTTCTTC.

In its sample, this clonotype was seen many times. The chain carries TRBV27 and TRBJ2-3; TRBD2 matches at 7 bases. The V gene's germline CDR1 is MNHEY and CDR2 SMNVEV (reference sequence). With V trimmed by 7 bases and J by 2 bases, 21 bases remained unmatched. There are 19 residues in the CDR3. CDR3 nucleotide sequence: TGTGCCAGCACCCCGTGGGCTGGGGGGGAGGGATCCTTCACAGATACGCAGTATTTT. Protein sequence: CASTPWAGGEGSFTDTQYF.

There are many counts of this clonotype. V usage is TRBV11-2 and J usage is TRBJ2-1; 7 nucleotides line up with TRBD2. In germline, CDR1 is SGHAT, CDR2 FQNNGV. The V and J ends lost 1 base and 12 bases, in that order; junction bases with no gene match: 12. CDR3 length: 15 residues. The CDR3 DNA is TGTGCCAGCAGCTTAGTTTACGGTCCGGGAGGCGGGCAGTTCTTC. Translating it yields CASSLVYGPGGGQFF.

This clonotype was observed a handful of times. The J gene is TRBJ1-1, the V gene TRBV7-8; possibly TRBD1 for D (5 bases). Germline V gene sequence: CDR1 SGHVS, CDR2 FQNEAQ. The CDR3 runs 15 residues. V lost 5 bases and J 11 bases, leaving 24 bases between the germline ends. The CDR3 spells CASSPSIPGWEGAFF. The CDR3 region has the DNA TGTGCCAGCAGCCCCTCGATTCCAGGCTGGGAGGGGGCTTTCTTT. Together with reference TRBV7-8 and TRBJ1-1, the CDR3 gives the full variable domain: GAGVSQSPRYKVAKRGQDVALRCDPISGHVSLFWYQQALGQGPEFLTYFQNEAQLDKSGLPSDRFFAERPEGSVSTLKIQRTQQEDSAVYLCASSPSIPGWEGAFFGQGTRLTVV.

In its sample, this clonotype was seen many times. The chain recombines TRBV28 with TRBJ1-1; unclear D gene. Germline assignment: CDR1 MDHEN and CDR2 SYDVKM. The CDR3 is 15 amino acids. The ends were cut back, 7 bases at V and 2 bases at J, with 17 bases in the middle. This chain's CDR3 is CASTLTPDSNTEAFF. The CDR3 bases are TGTGCCAGCACTCTTACCCCGGACTCAAACACTGAAGCTTTCTTT.

The sample holds many counts of this clonotype. The chain carries TRBV2 and TRBJ2-1; the match to TRBD2 covers 7 bases. Germline-derived CDR1 and CDR2 are SNHLY and FYNNEI. Unmatched junction bases numbered 4, after V lost 5 bases and J lost 6 bases. This CDR3 region has 13 residues. The CDR3 is CASSSGESNEQFF. In DNA, the CDR3 is TGTGCCAGCAGTAGCGGGGAAAGCAATGAGCAGTTCTTC.

The rearrangement joins TRBV20-1 to TRBJ2-2; D gene ambiguous. CDR1 is DFQATT and CDR2 is SNEGSKA in the germline V gene (reference sequence). The CDR3 spans 14 residues. This chain's CDR3 is CSTPGGSNTGELFF. For the CDR3, the DNA is TGCAGCACACCGGGTGGGTCTAACACCGGGGAGCTGTTTTTT.

The rearrangement uses TRBV5-4 and TRBJ1-1; TRBD1 is a possible D gene (6 bases). V was trimmed by 4 bases and J by 0 bases, leaving 10 bases between them. This CDR3 has 14 amino acids. Germline CDR1 SGHNT, CDR2 YYREEE (reference sequence). The CDR3 sequence is CASSRDRLNTEAFF. The CDR3 nucleotides read TGTGCCAGCAGCCGAGACAGGTTGAACACTGAAGCTTTCTTT.

This clonotype was recorded many times. The rearrangement uses TRBV2 and TRBJ2-7, with D uncertain. The CDR3 has 16 amino acids. Trimming pared 8 bases from V and 6 bases from J, leaving 26 bases between. Germline V gene sequence: CDR1 SNHLY, CDR2 FYNNEI. CDR3 in amino acids: CASLPLGPRHGREQYF. The CDR3, as DNA: TGTGCCAGCTTACCCCTTGGACCCCGTCATGGGCGCGAGCAGTACTTC.

This clonotype was found many times. The rearrangement links TRBV28 to TRBJ1-3, with TRBD1 as a possible D gene (5 bases). Germline V gene sequence: CDR1 MDHEN, CDR2 SYDVKM. This CDR3 contains 13 residues. The V gene lost 7 bases and the J gene lost 4 bases, with 11 bases spanning the gap. CDR3 coding DNA: TGTGCCAGCAACGGGGGGGAGGGAAACACCATATATTTT. Translating gives CASNGGEGNTIYF. The full variable domain, rest sourced from reference TRBV28 and TRBJ1-3, is DVKVTQSSRYLVKRTGEKVFLECVQDMDHENMFWYRQDPGLGLRLIYFSYDVKMKEKGDIPEGYSVSREKKERFSLILESASTNQTSMYLCASNGGEGNTIYFGEGSWLTVV.

This clonotype has ten or more counts. V and J are TRBV25-1 and TRBJ1-1, with a tentative D call TRBD1 (5 bases). CDR1 and CDR2 (germline): MGHDK, SYGVNS. This CDR3 region has 12 residues. The V end lost 1 base, the J end lost 10 bases, and 10 bases lay between the germline ends. The CDR3 spells CASSEWIGAAFF. The CDR3 DNA reads TGTGCCAGCAGTGAATGGATAGGGGCAGCTTTCTTT.

This clonotype was picked up many times. CDR3 region: CASSGGQGRSGANVLTF. CDR3 nucleotides: TGCGCCAGCAGCGGGGGACAGGGGAGGTCTGGGGCCAACGTCCTGACTTTC. V gene TRBV5-1 combines with J gene TRBJ2-6, with 10 bases matching TRBD1. Germline V CDR1 and CDR2: SGHRS, YFSETQ. The trim removed 4 bases at V and 1 base at J, leaving 5 bases unmatched. The CDR3 contains 17 residues.

This clonotype has at least ten counts. The chain combines TRBV15 with TRBJ2-3; 7 positions agree with TRBD1. The CDR3 contains 15 residues. The V and J ends lost 2 bases and 1 base, in that order; junction bases with no gene match: 3. Looked up from germline, CDR1 is LNHNV and CDR2 is YYDKDF (reference sequence). Here the CDR3 reads CATSRRQGGTDTQYF. Here the CDR3 DNA reads TGTGCCACCAGCAGACGACAGGGTGGCACAGATACGCAGTATTTT.

The chain has TRBV7-2 and TRBJ1-2, with a tentative D call TRBD1 (5 bases). The CDR3 length is 15 residues. V was shortened by 1 base and J by 2 bases, with 11 bases between the two germline ends. The germline CDR1 and CDR2 sequences are SGHTA and FQGNSA. The CDR3 reads CASSLVGRYNYGYTF. In nucleotides, the CDR3 is TGTGCCAGCAGCTTAGTGGGGCGTTACAACTATGGCTACACCTTC.

This clonotype was recorded many times. An end of the junction differs from the germline gene, which may be a read error. The chain uses TRBV18 and TRBJ1-1; no definite D call. CDR3 length equals 16 residues. Germline V gene data show CDR1 as KGHSH and CDR2 as LQKENI. CDR3 sequence reads: CASSPPSMGLRTEAFF. As DNA, the CDR3 is TGTGCCAGCTCGCCACCCTCGATGGGTTTAAGGACTGAAGCTTTCTTT.

This clonotype has at least ten counts. CDR3 DNA: TGCGCCAGCAGCTTGGAATCTGGGAGAGGGTCCGGGGAGCTGTTTTTT. It is translated as CASSLESGRGSGELFF. This chain links TRBV5-1 with TRBJ2-2, with TRBD2 as a possible D gene (5 bases). Per the germline V gene, CDR1 is SGHRS and CDR2 is YFSETQ. The V gene lost 0 bases and the J gene lost 6 bases, with 15 bases spanning the gap. This CDR3 has 16 residues.

This clonotype came up a few times. This could be a read error, since a much larger clone is one nucleotide away. CDR3 nucleotides: TGTGCCACCAGTGCCGGTTTCGGGGACAAGGGATCCTATGGCTACACCTTC. Protein product: CATSAGFGDKGSYGYTF. The chain has TRBV24-1 and TRBJ1-2; D is possibly TRBD1 (6 bases). Deletions cut 5 bases from V and 4 bases from J, with 22 bases between. Germline values: CDR1 KGHDR, CDR2 SFDVKD. This CDR3 has 17 amino acids.

There are many counts of this clonotype. This chain uses TRBV19 with TRBJ2-5; possibly TRBD1 for D (6 bases). Germline V gives CDR1 LNHDA, CDR2 SQIVND (reference sequence). CDR3 length: 13 amino acids. The V end was cut by 10 bases, the J end by 5 bases, with 17 bases between. CDR3 DNA sequence: TGTGCCACCAGGGGACGGCAGGATGAGACCCAGTACTTC. It yields the protein CATRGRQDETQYF.

This clonotype was observed many times. V gene TRBV11-1 combines with J gene TRBJ1-1, with D possibly TRBD1 on 5 matching bases. The CDR3 sequence is 14 residues long. V lost 5 bases to trimming and J lost 8 bases, with 18 bases between them. Germline V gene sequence: CDR1 SGHAT, CDR2 FQDESV (reference sequence). The CDR3 reads CASSIGTPVGEAFF. In DNA, the CDR3 is TGTGCCAGCAGCATCGGGACCCCCGTGGGCGAAGCTTTCTTT.

This clonotype was counted many times. This sequence joins TRBV28 and TRBJ1-2, with D uncertain. Deletions cut 5 bases from V and 2 bases from J, with 21 bases between. The germline V gene encodes CDR1 MDHEN and CDR2 SYDVKM. There are 17 residues in the CDR3. CDR3 in amino acids: CASSPTTRVQNNYGYTF. The DNA for the CDR3 is TGTGCCAGCAGTCCTACTACCCGGGTCCAGAACAACTATGGCTACACCTTC.

At least ten counts were recorded for this clonotype. The J gene is TRBJ1-1, the V gene TRBV18, with D perhaps TRBD1 (5 bases). Germline values: CDR1 KGHSH, CDR2 LQKENI. Trimming left V 6 bases short and J 1 base short, with 12 bases between. This CDR3 has 14 residues. The chain's CDR3 is CASSEGRTNTEAFF. As DNA, the CDR3 is TGTGCCAGCTCCGAGGGACGGACGAACACTGAAGCTTTCTTT.

The sample holds many counts of this clonotype. The rearrangement uses TRBV27 and TRBJ1-5; D remains ambiguous. V shed 3 bases and J shed 2 bases, with 5 bases lying between them. The CDR3 length is 13 residues. In germline, CDR1 is MNHEY, CDR2 SMNVEV (reference sequence). CDR3 DNA: TGTGCCAGCAGTTTCTCGGGCAATCAGCCCCAGCATTTT. Amino acids: CASSFSGNQPQHF.

This clonotype has a count of ten or more. J is TRBJ1-4 and V is TRBV28, with 7 bases aligning to TRBD1. Germline loops: CDR1 MDHEN, CDR2 SYDVKM. V trimming: 3 bases; J trimming: 4 bases; junction bases outside the gene matches: 5. The length of the CDR3 is 15 residues. CDR3 protein: CASSLSAGGNEKLFF. The CDR3 nucleotides are TGTGCCAGCAGTTTGTCCGCAGGGGGTAATGAAAAACTGTTTTTT.

This clonotype was recorded many times. The genes are TRBV5-5 and TRBJ2-3; 9 nucleotides line up with TRBD2. V dropped 3 bases and J dropped 3; count of bases not matched to a gene: 8. Germline V lookup: CDR1 SGHKS, CDR2 YYEKEE (reference sequence). This CDR3 spans 16 amino acids. CDR3 sequence: CASSSVAGDVTDTQYF. CDR3 DNA: TGTGCCAGCAGCTCCGTAGCGGGGGACGTTACAGATACGCAGTATTTT.

J is TRBJ2-1 and V is TRBV5-4, with TRBD2 matching over 8 bases. This CDR3 contains 14 residues. Germline CDR1 and CDR2: SGHNT and YYREEE (reference sequence). V shed 1 base, J shed 10 bases, and the junction held 7 bases outside the gene matches. CDR3 in DNA: TGTGCCAGCAGCTTGAGGGGACTAGAGGCAGAGCAGTTCTTC. Amino acid sequence: CASSLRGLEAEQFF.

This clonotype was recorded many times. The chain carries TRBV19 and TRBJ2-1; D gene uncertain. The V end lost 1 base, the J end lost 7 bases, and 5 bases lay between the germline ends. Germline lookup yields CDR1 LNHDA and CDR2 SQIVND (reference sequence). The CDR3 length is 12 residues. In DNA form, the CDR3 reads TGTGCCAGTAGTATAGCTCCGAATGAGCAGTTCTTC. Protein sequence: CASSIAPNEQFF. The entire variable domain, with the rest obtained from reference TRBV19 and TRBJ2-1, is as follows: DGGITQSPKYLFRKEGQNVTLSCEQNLNHDAMYWYRQDPGQGLRLIYYSQIVNDFQKGDIAEGYSVSREKKESFPLTVTSAQKNPTAFYLCASSIAPNEQFFGPGTRLTVL.